The sequence of this T cell receptor (beta chain) was determined in a study of cytotoxic CD8 clonotypes in ibrutinib-treated CLL. Study conclusions and caveats: Clonality increased with ibrutinib response but returned toward baseline at progression. Samples from sustained-remission and progressing patients were taken at different times.

Data came from immunoSEQ multiplex PCR; TCRdb stores just in-frame clones and leaves some out. The repertoire holds over 200,000 clones, with 60% to 80% as singletons. As concerns this clone: Antigen unknown. Compared with germline, one end of the junction differs, possibly owing to a read error.

This CDR3 region has 15 residues. Per the germline V gene, CDR1 is SSHAT and CDR2 is FNYEAQ (reference sequence). This chain joins TRBV7-7 and TRBJ1-4; 10 bases line up with TRBD1. The sequences come from PBMCs, collected after 12 months of ibrutinib treatment. This receptor was taken from a human donor with chronic lymphocytic leukemia. The CDR3 here is CASSQRTGGSEKLFF. For the CDR3, the DNA is TGTGCTAGCAGCCAGCGGACAGGGGGTAGTGAAAAACTGTTTTTT. The variable domain in full, with the rest retrieved from reference TRBV7-7 and TRBJ1-4, is GAGVSQSPRYKVTKRGQDVTLRCDPISSHATLYWYQQALGQGPEFLTYFNYEAQPDKSGLPSDRFSAERPEGSISTLTIQRTEQRDSAMYRCASSQRTGGSEKLFFGSGTQLSVL.